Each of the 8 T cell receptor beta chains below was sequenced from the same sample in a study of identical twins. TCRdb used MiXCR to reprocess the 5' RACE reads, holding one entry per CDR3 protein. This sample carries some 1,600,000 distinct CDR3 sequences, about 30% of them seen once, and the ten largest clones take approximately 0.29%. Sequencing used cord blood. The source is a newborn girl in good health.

The CDR3 reads CASSLDHARGTDTQYF. CDR3 in DNA: TGTGCCAGCAGCTTAGATCACGCGAGGGGCACAGATACGCAGTATTTT. The V call is TRBV11-2, the J call TRBJ2-3, with a possible D match to TRBD2 (5 bases). Trimming took off 0 bases at V and 1 base at J, with 11 bases between the two ends. Germline assignment: CDR1 SGHAT and CDR2 FQNNGV. The CDR3 length is 16 residues.

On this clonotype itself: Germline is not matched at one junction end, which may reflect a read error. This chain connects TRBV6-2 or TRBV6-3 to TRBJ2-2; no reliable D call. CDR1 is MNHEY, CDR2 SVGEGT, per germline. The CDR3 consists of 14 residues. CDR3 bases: TGTGCCAGCATTTACCAGCGAAGCACCGGGGAGCTGTTTTTT. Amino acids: CASIYQRSTGELFF.

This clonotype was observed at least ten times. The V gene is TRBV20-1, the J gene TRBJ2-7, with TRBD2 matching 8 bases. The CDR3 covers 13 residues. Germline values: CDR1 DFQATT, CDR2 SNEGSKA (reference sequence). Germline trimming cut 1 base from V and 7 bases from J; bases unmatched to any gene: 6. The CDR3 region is CSARVGLAWEQYF. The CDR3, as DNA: TGCAGTGCTAGAGTCGGACTAGCTTGGGAGCAGTACTTC.

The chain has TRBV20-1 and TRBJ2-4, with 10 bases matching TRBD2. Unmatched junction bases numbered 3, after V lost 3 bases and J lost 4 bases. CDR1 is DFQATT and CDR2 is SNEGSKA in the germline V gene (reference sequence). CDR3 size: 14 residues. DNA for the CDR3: TGCAGTGCTAGGGGACTAGCGACTAAAAACATTCAGTACTTC. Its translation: CSARGLATKNIQYF.

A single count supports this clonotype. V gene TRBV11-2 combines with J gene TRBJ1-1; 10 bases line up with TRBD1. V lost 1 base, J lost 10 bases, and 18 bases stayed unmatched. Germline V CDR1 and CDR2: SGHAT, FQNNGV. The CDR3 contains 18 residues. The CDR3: CASSLVLGGTGVPFVAFF. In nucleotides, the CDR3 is TGTGCCAGCAGCTTAGTACTCGGCGGGACAGGGGTGCCCTTTGTAGCTTTCTTT.

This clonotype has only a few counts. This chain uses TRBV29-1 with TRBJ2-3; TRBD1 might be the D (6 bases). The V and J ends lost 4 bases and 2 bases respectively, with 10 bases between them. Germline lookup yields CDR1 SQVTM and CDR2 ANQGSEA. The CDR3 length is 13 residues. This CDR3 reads CSVGGRFTDTQYF. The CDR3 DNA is TGCAGCGTTGGGGGGCGTTTCACAGATACGCAGTATTTT.

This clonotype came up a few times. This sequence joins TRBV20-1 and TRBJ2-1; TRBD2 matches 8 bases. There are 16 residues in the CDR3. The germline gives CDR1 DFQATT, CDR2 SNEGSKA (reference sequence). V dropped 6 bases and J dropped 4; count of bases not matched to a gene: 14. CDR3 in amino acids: CSATVPGLVAYNEQFF. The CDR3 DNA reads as TGCAGTGCCACCGTCCCGGGACTAGTCGCATACAATGAGCAGTTCTTC.

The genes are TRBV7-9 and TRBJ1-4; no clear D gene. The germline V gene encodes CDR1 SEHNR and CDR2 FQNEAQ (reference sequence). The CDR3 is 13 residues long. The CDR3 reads CGAAGGSNEKLFF. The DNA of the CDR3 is TGTGGAGCCGCCGGAGGGTCTAATGAAAAACTGTTTTTT.